These 32 T cell receptor beta chains share one sample of origin, sequenced in a study of cytomegalovirus exposure and HLA in healthy donors. The PCR had 60 Vbeta and 13 Jbeta primers. Sequencing used immunoSEQ multiplex PCR; TCRdb keeps in-frame clones, though not all of them. The sample table sets out about 210,000 clones. The sequencing input was PBMCs. The receptors originated from a woman aged 30 to 39 in good health and CMV-seropositive.

V usage is TRBV7-2 and J usage is TRBJ2-4; TRBD2 aligns across 7 bases. J lost 6 bases, V lost 3 bases, and 5 bases had no gene match. This CDR3 is 14 amino acids long. Germline V gene lookup returns CDR1 SGHTA and CDR2 FQGNSA. In DNA, the CDR3 is TGTGCCAGCAGCTTCTGGGGGGGTAGAAACATTCAGTACTTC. Translating gives CASSFWGGRNIQYF.

CDR3 sequence: CASSPQRLAGEETQYF. Written as DNA, the CDR3 is TGTGCCAGCTCACCTCAGAGACTAGCGGGAGAAGAGACCCAGTACTTC. This sequence joins TRBV18 and TRBJ2-5; 12 bases align to TRBD2. Per germline, CDR1 KGHSH and CDR2 LQKENI. There are 16 residues in the CDR3. V lost 3 bases to trimming and J lost 3 bases; unmatched junction nucleotides: 5.

The chain joins TRBV15 to TRBJ1-1; D is possibly TRBD1 (6 bases). Germline V gene data show CDR1 as LNHNV and CDR2 as YYDKDF (reference sequence). V was shortened by 5 bases and J by 7 bases, with 20 bases between the two germline ends. The CDR3 is 15 amino acids. In nucleotides, the CDR3 is TGTGCCACCAGCTACAGGTCAGGGGCTGGATTTGAAGCTTTCTTT. Translated: CATSYRSGAGFEAFF.

The rearrangement joins TRBV19 to TRBJ2-5; TRBD2 matches at 10 bases. Germline V gene sequence: CDR1 LNHDA, CDR2 SQIVND (reference sequence). The trim removed 3 bases at V and 5 bases at J, leaving 3 bases unmatched. The CDR3 length is 14 residues. CDR3 amino acids: CASSISGGRETQYF. CDR3 nucleotides: TGTGCCAGTAGTATTAGCGGGGGGCGGGAGACCCAGTACTTC.

The chain combines TRBV20-1 with TRBJ1-2; D gene unclear. This CDR3 region has 9 residues. Deletions cut 8 bases from V and 4 bases from J, with 5 bases between. Germline V CDR1 and CDR2: DFQATT, SNEGSKA (reference sequence). CDR3 sequence (DNA): TGCAGTCCAATCTATGGCTACACCTTC. Its protein is CSPIYGYTF.

The chain couples TRBV4-3 to TRBJ1-6, with D tentatively TRBD1 (6 bases). The CDR3 spans 18 residues. Germline CDR1 reads LGHNA; CDR2 reads YSLEER. Trimming left V 0 bases short and J 5 bases short, with 17 bases between. The CDR3 here is CASSQDGGGSANNSPLHF. DNA of the CDR3: TGCGCCAGCAGCCAAGATGGGGGGGGCAGCGCAAATAATTCACCCCTCCACTTT.

The J gene is TRBJ2-5, the V gene TRBV9, with D maybe TRBD1 (6 bases). Trimming removed 0 bases at V and 5 bases at J, with 14 bases between. Germline-derived CDR1 and CDR2 are SGDLS and YYNGEE. CDR3 length: 15 amino acids. Here the CDR3 reads CASSVVGGAPETQYF. DNA of the CDR3: TGTGCCAGCAGCGTAGTTGGGGGCGCTCCGGAGACCCAGTACTTC. Variable domain in full (rest from reference TRBV9 and TRBJ2-5): DSGVTQTPKHLITATGQRVTLRCSPRSGDLSVYWYQQSLDQGLQFLIQYYNGEERAKGNILERFSAQQFPDLHSELNLSSLELGDSALYFCASSVVGGAPETQYFGPGTRLLVL.

A note on this clone: This sample includes further DNA sequences coding for the same CDR3. The chain uses TRBV10-3 and TRBJ2-7, with TRBD1 matching 7 bases. The CDR3 consists of 12 residues. Germline V CDR1 and CDR2: ENHRY, SYGVKD. V lost 4 bases to trimming and J lost 3 bases; unmatched junction nucleotides: 0. The chain's CDR3 is CAISGQGYEQYF. CDR3 nucleotides: TGTGCCATCAGTGGACAGGGCTACGAGCAGTACTTC.

This chain uses TRBV7-2 with TRBJ2-3, with TRBD2 matching 11 bases. The trim removed 3 bases at V and 5 bases at J, leaving 4 bases unmatched. The germline gives CDR1 SGHTA, CDR2 FQGNSA. This CDR3 is built from 15 residues. The CDR3 here is CASSFSGRGLDTQYF. CDR3 nucleotide sequence: TGTGCCAGCAGCTTTAGCGGGAGGGGTTTAGATACGCAGTATTTT.

The rearrangement uses TRBV7-9 and TRBJ1-2; 7 bases are a match to TRBD1. This CDR3 comprises 15 residues. Germline V gene lookup returns CDR1 SEHNR and CDR2 FQNEAQ (reference sequence). V trimming: 0 bases; J trimming: 6 bases; junction bases outside the gene matches: 7. CDR3 sequence reads: CASSLADREGHGYTF. The CDR3 DNA sequence: TGTGCCAGCAGCTTAGCAGACAGGGAAGGTCATGGCTACACCTTC. The full variable domain, its missing parts supplied by reference TRBV7-9 and TRBJ1-2, is DTGVSQNPRHKITKRGQNVTFRCDPISEHNRLYWYRQTLGQGPEFLTYFQNEAQLEKSRLLSDRFSAERPKGSFSTLEIQRTEQGDSAMYLCASSLADREGHGYTFGSGTRLTVV.

The rearrangement uses TRBV28 and TRBJ1-5; D remains unclear. Germline lookup yields CDR1 MDHEN and CDR2 SYDVKM. V lost 3 bases and J lost 3, with 9 bases in between. The CDR3 sequence is 14 residues long. CDR3 region: CASSFHRHNQPQHF. DNA of the CDR3: TGTGCCAGCAGTTTCCACAGACACAATCAGCCCCAGCATTTT.

This chain uses TRBV9 with TRBJ2-5, with 8 bases aligning to TRBD2. Trimming at V came to 1 base and at J to 1 base, leaving 3 bases not matched to a gene. CDR1 and CDR2 from the germline V gene are SGDLS and YYNGEE. The CDR3 is 15 amino acids. The CDR3 DNA is TGTGCCAGCAGCGTATCGGGAGGGCCCCAAGAGACCCAGTACTTC. It codes for CASSVSGGPQETQYF.

The rearrangement joins TRBV7-2 to TRBJ2-7, with D tentatively TRBD2 (6 bases). V lost 4 bases and J lost 1, with 11 bases in between. CDR1 and CDR2 (germline): SGHTA, FQGNSA. This CDR3 has 14 amino acids. The CDR3 reads CASSSLGGSYEQYF. The CDR3 bases are TGTGCCAGCAGCTCCCTGGGAGGTTCCTACGAGCAGTACTTC.

V is TRBV7-6 and J is TRBJ2-7; weak D call: TRBD2 (6 bases). This CDR3 is 13 amino acids long. Germline CDR1 is SGHVS and CDR2 is FNYEAQ. V gave up 8 bases and J gave up 5 bases, with 16 bases separating them. In DNA form, the CDR3 reads TGTGCCAGCGGCCCCGGCTGGGAGGACGAGCAGTACTTC. The encoded protein is CASGPGWEDEQYF.

The rearrangement joins TRBV2 to TRBJ2-5; 8 bases are shared with TRBD2. The CDR3 consists of 16 residues. The germline gives CDR1 SNHLY, CDR2 FYNNEI. V lost 4 bases to trimming and J lost 5 bases; unmatched junction nucleotides: 12. CDR3: CASSARRASGLETQYF. Written as DNA, the CDR3 is TGTGCCAGCAGTGCGAGGCGGGCTAGCGGGTTGGAGACCCAGTACTTC. Full variable domain (remainder filled in from reference TRBV2 and TRBJ2-5): EPEVTQTPSHQVTQMGQEVILRCVPISNHLYFYWYRQILGQKVEFLVSFYNNEISEKSEIFDDQFSVERPDGSNFTLKIRSTKLEDSAMYFCASSARRASGLETQYFGPGTRLLVL.

The chain carries TRBV7-8 and TRBJ2-7; weak D call: TRBD2 (6 bases). V shed 5 bases and J shed 3 bases, with 14 bases lying between them. The CDR3 is made up of 14 amino acids. Germline CDR1 SGHVS, CDR2 FQNEAQ. The CDR3 coding sequence is TGTGCCAGCAGCCAATTGAGGACTAACTACGAGCAGTACTTC. It codes for CASSQLRTNYEQYF.

The V and J genes are TRBV27 and TRBJ1-1; TRBD1 might be the D (5 bases). CDR1 is MNHEY and CDR2 is SMNVEV in the germline V gene (reference sequence). The V end lost 3 bases, the J end lost 5 bases, and 13 bases lay between the germline ends. This CDR3 spans 14 amino acids. In nucleotides, the CDR3 is TGTGCCAGCAGTTTGGCACAGGCCGCGACTGAAGCTTTCTTT. Encoded protein: CASSLAQAATEAFF.

The chain has TRBV7-9 and TRBJ2-7; no clear D. With 2 bases removed from V and 0 bases from J, the gap between germline ends came to 11 bases. The germline CDR1 and CDR2 sequences are SEHNR and FQNEAQ (reference sequence). The CDR3 loop spans 15 amino acids. The CDR3 loop reads CASSLPGESSYEQYF. The CDR3 nucleotides read TGTGCCAGCAGCTTACCGGGTGAAAGCTCCTACGAGCAGTACTTC.

J is TRBJ2-7 and V is TRBV4-3; 8 bases are shared with TRBD2. Germline assignment: CDR1 LGHNA and CDR2 YSLEER. This CDR3 comprises 16 residues. After removal of 0 bases from V and 2 bases from J, the junction contained 6 bases not matched to a gene. The CDR3: CASSQDPGLVAYEQYF. CDR3 sequence (DNA): TGCGCCAGCAGCCAAGATCCGGGACTAGTAGCCTACGAGCAGTACTTC.

This chain links TRBV6-1 with TRBJ2-5; D may be TRBD1 (6 bases). The CDR3 is made up of 16 amino acids. Germline-derived CDR1 and CDR2 are MNHNS and SASEGT. V lost 3 bases and J 5 bases, leaving 19 bases between the germline ends. CDR3 sequence: CASSDYRDGYKETQYF. The CDR3 coding sequence is TGTGCCAGCAGTGACTACAGGGATGGCTACAAGGAGACCCAGTACTTC.

The gene calls are TRBV7-9 and TRBJ2-7, with TRBD2 as a possible D gene (5 bases). Germline CDR1 reads SEHNR; CDR2 reads FQNEAQ (reference sequence). Trimming cost V 5 bases and J 2 bases, with 13 bases left between them. This CDR3 region has 14 residues. Here the CDR3 reads CASSLGVGTYEQYF. The CDR3 DNA reads TGTGCCAGCAGCCTCGGGGTGGGGACCTACGAGCAGTACTTC.

The rearrangement uses TRBV5-4 and TRBJ1-2; 12 nucleotides agree with TRBD1. The V segment lost 3 bases and the J segment 7 bases; nucleotides outside the gene matches: 13. The germline V gene encodes CDR1 SGHNT and CDR2 YYREEE (reference sequence). The CDR3 contains 17 residues. In DNA, the CDR3 is TGTGCCAGCAGCTGGGGAGTTGGGGGACAGGGGGCGGCTGGCTACACCTTC. Protein product: CASSWGVGGQGAAGYTF.

CDR3 region: CASSIIAGVTDTQYF. The CDR3 DNA reads TGTGCCAGTAGCATTATAGCGGGAGTAACAGATACGCAGTATTTT. The chain combines TRBV19 with TRBJ2-3, with 9 bases aligning to TRBD2. V lost 6 bases to trimming and J lost 3 bases; unmatched junction nucleotides: 7. This CDR3 is built from 15 residues. CDR1 is LNHDA, CDR2 SQIVND, per germline (reference sequence).

CDR3 loop: CASSLSRGCTTSNQPQHF. The CDR3 DNA is TGTGCCAGCAGCTTATCAAGGGGATGTACTACTAGCAATCAGCCCCAGCATTTT. The V and J genes are TRBV11-3 and TRBJ1-5; D might be TRBD1 (5 bases). Germline CDR1 SGHNT, CDR2 YENEEA. This CDR3 is built from 18 residues. V gave up 2 bases and J gave up 0 bases, with 17 bases separating them.

The chain employs TRBV2 and TRBJ2-5; D possibly corresponds to TRBD1 (5 bases). The DNA end is a closer match to TRBJ2-7, so the J assignment may be wrong. CDR1 SNHLY and CDR2 FYNNEI come from the germline V gene. CDR3 size: 14 residues. Here the CDR3 reads CASSEVRTYNEQYF. The CDR3 DNA reads TGTGCCAGCAGTGAAGTTAGGACATATAACGAGCAGTACTTC.

This chain joins TRBV7-2 and TRBJ2-1; D perhaps matches TRBD2 (7 bases). The CDR3 sequence is 17 residues long. V was pared by 2 bases and J by 0 bases, with 14 bases between. Germline assignment: CDR1 SGHTA and CDR2 FQGNSA. CDR3 nucleotides: TGTGCCAGCAGCTTAAGGGGGGGCCGGAGCTCCTACAATGAGCAGTTCTTC. Translation: CASSLRGGRSSYNEQFF.

This rearrangement joins TRBV2 to TRBJ2-5; TRBD1 matches at 8 bases. The CDR3 is 17 amino acids. V shed 3 bases and J 3 bases; nucleotides not matched to a gene: 12. Germline V gene lookup returns CDR1 SNHLY and CDR2 FYNNEI. The CDR3 DNA sequence: TGTGCCAGCAGTGAGGCGGTTCGGGACAGGAGGGAAGAGACCCAGTACTTC. Its translation is CASSEAVRDRREETQYF. The variable domain in full, completed from reference TRBV2 and TRBJ2-5, reads EPEVTQTPSHQVTQMGQEVILRCVPISNHLYFYWYRQILGQKVEFLVSFYNNEISEKSEIFDDQFSVERPDGSNFTLKIRSTKLEDSAMYFCASSEAVRDRREETQYFGPGTRLLVL.

The chain couples TRBV5-1 to TRBJ1-1, with a possible D match to TRBD1 (6 bases). The CDR3 sequence is 14 residues long. Germline V lookup: CDR1 SGHRS, CDR2 YFSETQ. Trimming removed 4 bases from V and 5 bases from J, with 15 bases in between. CDR3 DNA: TGCGCCAGCAGCGCCAGGGGTCGCAGTACTGAAGCTTTCTTT. It yields the protein CASSARGRSTEAFF. Full variable domain (remainder filled in from reference TRBV5-1 and TRBJ1-1): KAGVTQTPRYLIKTRGQQVTLSCSPISGHRSVSWYQQTPGQGLQFLFEYFSETQRNKGNFPGRFSGRQFSNSRSEMNVSTLELGDSALYLCASSARGRSTEAFFGQGTRLTVV.

The chain links TRBV18 to TRBJ1-4, with a weak D call TRBD1 (6 bases). V lost 1 base to trimming and J lost 0 bases, with 12 bases between them. The CDR3 consists of 17 residues. From germline, CDR1 is KGHSH and CDR2 LQKENI. This CDR3 reads CASSPRGGSATNEKLFF. CDR3 nucleotide sequence: TGTGCCAGCTCACCACGGGGGGGCTCTGCAACTAATGAAAAACTGTTTTTT. Supplemented by reference TRBV18 and TRBJ1-4, the full variable domain reads NAGVMQNPRHLVRRRGQEARLRCSPMKGHSHVYWYRQLPEEGLKFMVYLQKENIIDESGMPKERFSAEFPKEGPSILRIQQVVRGDSAAYFCASSPRGGSATNEKLFFGSGTQLSVL.

V and J are TRBV5-6 and TRBJ1-1, with 8 bases identical to TRBD1. From germline, CDR1 is SGHDT and CDR2 YYEEEE. After removal of 1 base from V and 8 bases from J, the junction contained 7 bases not matched to a gene. This CDR3 contains 14 residues. CDR3 sequence (DNA): TGTGCCAGCAGCTTGCCCTTGGACAGGGCGGAAGCTTTCTTT. It codes for CASSLPLDRAEAFF.

The chain combines TRBV29-1 with TRBJ2-2; TRBD1 matches at 12 bases. Germline V lookup: CDR1 SQVTM, CDR2 ANQGSEA. V was pared by 6 bases and J by 4 bases, with 6 bases of the junction left unmatched. CDR3 length: 15 amino acids. The CDR3 loop reads CSVAGTGGRTGELFF. CDR3 in DNA: TGCAGCGTGGCCGGGACAGGGGGCCGCACCGGGGAGCTGTTTTTT.

The chain employs TRBV5-1 and TRBJ2-7; 14 nucleotides match TRBD2. This CDR3 has 15 amino acids. Trimming removed 4 bases from V and 7 bases from J; junction bases left unmatched: 7. In germline, CDR1 is SGHRS, CDR2 YFSETQ. CDR3 bases: TGCGCCAGCAGCCTGGGACTAGCGGGAGAGGGTGAGCAGTACTTC. Translated, it gives CASSLGLAGEGEQYF.